The sequence of this TCR beta chain was determined in a study of Graves' ophthalmopathy and Graves' hyperthyroidism. As for this clonotype: Its target is not known.

Establishment of the diagnosis relied upon clinical symptoms, serum thyroxine, TRAb, thyroid ultrasound and orbital computed tomography. The study's findings and limits: Ophthalmopathy versus stable hyperthyroidism: 13-signature model gave 87.88% sensitivity, 75% to 82% specificity. Detection in blood was also observed for most expanded thyroid clonotypes above 0.001 frequency. The model achieved roughly 69% sensitivity and 72.22% specificity for ophthalmopathy progression.

Amplified TCR beta CDR3 regions were obtained using RNA transcripts as template. First-round RT-PCR with HTBI primers preceded a second-round multiplex PCR. In TCRdb, the multiplex PCR reads were re-called with MiXCR into one record per CDR3 protein. The sample lists approximately 540,000 distinct CDR3 sequences, under 45% occurring once. This CDR3 comprises 13 residues. Germline V gene lookup returns CDR1 DFQATT and CDR2 SNEGSKA (reference sequence). The sample taken for sequencing was peripheral blood or thyroid tissue (not recorded which). The rearrangement links TRBV20-1 to TRBJ2-5; D gene ambiguous. The better agreement between TRBJ2-1 and the DNA end casts doubt on the J call. The TCR originated in an adult man with Graves' hyperthyroidism. CDR3 region: CSASSPPGNEQFF. The CDR3, as DNA: TGCAGTGCTAGTAGTCCTCCTGGCAATGAGCAGTTCTTC.